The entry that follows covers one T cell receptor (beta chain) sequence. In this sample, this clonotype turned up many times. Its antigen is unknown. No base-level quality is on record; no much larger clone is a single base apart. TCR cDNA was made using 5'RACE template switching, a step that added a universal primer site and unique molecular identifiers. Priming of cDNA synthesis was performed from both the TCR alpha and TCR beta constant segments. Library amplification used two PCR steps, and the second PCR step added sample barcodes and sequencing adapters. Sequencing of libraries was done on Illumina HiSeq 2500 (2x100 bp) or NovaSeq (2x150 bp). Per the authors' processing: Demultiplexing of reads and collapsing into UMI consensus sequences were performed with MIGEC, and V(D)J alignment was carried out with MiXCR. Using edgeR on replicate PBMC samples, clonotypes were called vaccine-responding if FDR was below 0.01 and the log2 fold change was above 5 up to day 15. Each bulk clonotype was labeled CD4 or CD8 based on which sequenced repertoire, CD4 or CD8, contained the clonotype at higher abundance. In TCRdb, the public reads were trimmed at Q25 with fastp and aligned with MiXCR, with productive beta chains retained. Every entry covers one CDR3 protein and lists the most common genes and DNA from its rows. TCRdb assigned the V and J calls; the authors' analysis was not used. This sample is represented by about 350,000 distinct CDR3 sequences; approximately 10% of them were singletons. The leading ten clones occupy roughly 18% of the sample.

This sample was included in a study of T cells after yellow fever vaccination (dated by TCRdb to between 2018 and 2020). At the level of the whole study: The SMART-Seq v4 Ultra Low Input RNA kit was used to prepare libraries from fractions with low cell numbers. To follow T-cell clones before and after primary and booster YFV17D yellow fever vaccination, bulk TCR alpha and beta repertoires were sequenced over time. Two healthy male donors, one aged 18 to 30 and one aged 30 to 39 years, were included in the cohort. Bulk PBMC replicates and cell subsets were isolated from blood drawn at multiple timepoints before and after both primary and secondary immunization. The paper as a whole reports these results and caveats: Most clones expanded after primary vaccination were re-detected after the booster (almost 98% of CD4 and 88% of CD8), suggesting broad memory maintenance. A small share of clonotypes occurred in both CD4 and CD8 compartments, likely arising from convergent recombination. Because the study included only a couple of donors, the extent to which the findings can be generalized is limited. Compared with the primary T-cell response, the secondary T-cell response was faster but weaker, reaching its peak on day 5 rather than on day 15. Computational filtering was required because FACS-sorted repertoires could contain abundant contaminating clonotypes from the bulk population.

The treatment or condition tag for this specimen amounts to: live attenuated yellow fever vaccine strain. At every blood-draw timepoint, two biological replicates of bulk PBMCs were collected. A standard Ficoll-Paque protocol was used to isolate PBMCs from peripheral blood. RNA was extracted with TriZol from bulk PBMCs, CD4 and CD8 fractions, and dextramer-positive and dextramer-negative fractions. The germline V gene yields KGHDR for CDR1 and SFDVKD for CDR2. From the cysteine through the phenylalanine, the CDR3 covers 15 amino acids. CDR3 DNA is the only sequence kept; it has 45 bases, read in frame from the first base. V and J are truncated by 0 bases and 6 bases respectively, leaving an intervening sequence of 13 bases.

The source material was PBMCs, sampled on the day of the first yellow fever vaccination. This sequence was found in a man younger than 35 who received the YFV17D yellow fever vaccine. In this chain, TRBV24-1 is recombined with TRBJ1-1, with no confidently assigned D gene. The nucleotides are TGTGCCACCAGTGATTTGGGCACACTCAGGCCTGAAGCTTTCTTT. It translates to CATSDLGTLRPEAFF.